The rows below give T cell receptor beta chains drawn from one sample of a study. TCRdb re-derived calls from the RT-PCR reads in MiXCR, one entry per CDR3 protein. The table lists almost 700,000 distinct CDR3 sequences, approximately 15% of them singletons. The sequencing sample was made of memory CD4+ T cells from blood. These receptors were collected from a female donor in good health, serving as a healthy control. Both conserved end residues are part of each CDR3. Each record gives: D gene, J gene, V gene, clone size, CDR3 DNA, CDR3 protein. A D gene is named only where the DNA matches it firmly. A row's size may be missing; if present it is once, few, many or a size class.

d_gene: .
j_gene: TRBJ2-2
v_gene: TRBV5-1
abundance: .
CDR3nt: TGCGCCAGCAGGGATGTAGACACCGGGGAGCTGTTTTTT
CDR3aa: CASRDVDTGELFF

d_gene: .
j_gene: TRBJ2-2
v_gene: TRBV20-1
abundance: .
CDR3nt: TGCAGTGTAACGGGACCACTCAACACCGGGGAGCTGTTTTTT
CDR3aa: CSVTGPLNTGELFF

d_gene: .
j_gene: TRBJ1-4
v_gene: TRBV12-3/TRBV12-4
abundance: few
CDR3nt: TGTGCCAGCAGTTTACGGGGCCGGGGTCTTAATGAAAAACTGTTTTTT
CDR3aa: CASSLRGRGLNEKLFF

d_gene: TRBD1
j_gene: TRBJ1-2
v_gene: TRBV11-2
abundance: many
CDR3nt: TGTGCCAGCAGCACCGACAGGGTCAACTATGGCTACACCTTC
CDR3aa: CASSTDRVNYGYTF

d_gene: .
j_gene: TRBJ2-2
v_gene: TRBV5-8
abundance: few
CDR3nt: TGTGCCAGCAGCTTGCAGGGGCAGGACACCGGGGAGCTGTTTTTT
CDR3aa: CASSLQGQDTGELFF

d_gene: .
j_gene: TRBJ2-5
v_gene: TRBV12-3/TRBV12-4
abundance: many
CDR3nt: TGTGCCAGCAGTTTAGGTATAGGCAGGGCAGCTGGAGAGACCCAGTACTTC
CDR3aa: CASSLGIGRAAGETQYF

d_gene: .
j_gene: TRBJ2-3
v_gene: TRBV7-3
abundance: few
CDR3nt: TGTGCCAGCGGGCTCCGCTCCACAGATACGCAGTATTTT
CDR3aa: CASGLRSTDTQYF

d_gene: .
j_gene: TRBJ2-4
v_gene: TRBV12-3/TRBV12-4
abundance: .
CDR3nt: TGTGCCAGCAGTTTACCGGGACACCTAGCCAAAAACATTCAGTACTTC
CDR3aa: CASSLPGHLAKNIQYF

d_gene: TRBD2
j_gene: TRBJ2-7
v_gene: TRBV20-1
abundance: few
CDR3nt: TGCAGTGCTAGAGGACTAGCGGGCAAAACCTACGAGCAGTACTTC
CDR3aa: CSARGLAGKTYEQYF

d_gene: TRBD1
j_gene: TRBJ1-2
v_gene: TRBV6-5
abundance: many
CDR3nt: TGTGCCAGCAGTTACACAAGACAGGGCAGCTATGGCTACACCTTC
CDR3aa: CASSYTRQGSYGYTF

d_gene: .
j_gene: TRBJ2-5
v_gene: TRBV12-3/TRBV12-4
abundance: .
CDR3nt: TGTGCCAGCACCCAGGGCAGGCGGCAAAGGGGGACCCAGTACTTC
CDR3aa: CASTQGRRQRGTQYF

d_gene: TRBD1
j_gene: TRBJ1-1
v_gene: TRBV12-3/TRBV12-4
abundance: many
CDR3nt: TGTGCCAGCAGTTTACGGACAGGGGGCACTGAAGCTTTCTTT
CDR3aa: CASSLRTGGTEAFF

d_gene: .
j_gene: TRBJ1-3
v_gene: TRBV6-6
abundance: many
CDR3nt: TGTGCCAGCACCTCACGAACAGGGAACTCTGGAAACACCATATATTTT
CDR3aa: CASTSRTGNSGNTIYF

d_gene: TRBD2
j_gene: TRBJ2-3
v_gene: TRBV6-5
abundance: many
CDR3nt: TGTGCCAGCAGTTCGGGACTACACACAGATACGCAGTATTTT
CDR3aa: CASSSGLHTDTQYF

d_gene: .
j_gene: TRBJ2-1
v_gene: TRBV20-1
abundance: few
CDR3nt: TGCAGTGCTTTGTCCAGGGGGGGACTAGGCTCCTACAATGAGCAGTTCTTC
CDR3aa: CSALSRGGLGSYNEQFF

d_gene: .
j_gene: TRBJ2-1
v_gene: TRBV20-1
abundance: many
CDR3nt: TGCAGTGCTAGAAATCCCTACGGACTGCTTAACAATGAGCAGTTCTTC
CDR3aa: CSARNPYGLLNNEQFF

d_gene: .
j_gene: TRBJ1-2
v_gene: TRBV2
abundance: .
CDR3nt: TGTGCCACCGAAGGGGGGCGCGGTCTCTATGGCTACACCTTC
CDR3aa: CATEGGRGLYGYTF

d_gene: .
j_gene: TRBJ2-3
v_gene: TRBV18
abundance: .
CDR3nt: TGTGCCAGCTCCTTGGACCTCCAGACCACAGATACGCAGTATTTT
CDR3aa: CASSLDLQTTDTQYF

d_gene: TRBD2
j_gene: TRBJ2-1
v_gene: TRBV10-3
abundance: few
CDR3nt: TGTGCCATTTCAACTAGCGGGAGTATAAATGAGCAGTTCTTC
CDR3aa: CAISTSGSINEQFF

d_gene: TRBD1
j_gene: TRBJ2-7
v_gene: TRBV20-1
abundance: few
CDR3nt: TGCAGTACGACAGGGATGTACGAGCAGTACTTC
CDR3aa: CSTTGMYEQYF

d_gene: .
j_gene: TRBJ2-6
v_gene: TRBV6-1
abundance: .
CDR3nt: TGTGCCAGCAGTGAAGCTACCGGGGCTGGGGCCAACGTCCTGACTTTC
CDR3aa: CASSEATGAGANVLTF

d_gene: .
j_gene: TRBJ2-7
v_gene: TRBV12-3/TRBV12-4
abundance: .
CDR3nt: TGTGCCAGCAGTTTGAGGGTTGGTCCTTACGAGCAGTACTTC
CDR3aa: CASSLRVGPYEQYF

d_gene: TRBD1
j_gene: TRBJ1-6
v_gene: TRBV6-5
abundance: .
CDR3nt: TGTGCCAGCAGGGACAGGTTCTCTTCACCCCTCCACTTT
CDR3aa: CASRDRFSSPLHF

d_gene: TRBD2
j_gene: TRBJ2-1
v_gene: TRBV20-1
abundance: few
CDR3nt: TGCAGCGAGACTAGCGGGCAATACAATGAGCAGTTCTTC
CDR3aa: CSETSGQYNEQFF

d_gene: .
j_gene: TRBJ2-7
v_gene: TRBV20-1
abundance: few
CDR3nt: TGCAGTGCTAGGAATATTGGGGCCGACGAGCAGTACTTC
CDR3aa: CSARNIGADEQYF

d_gene: .
j_gene: TRBJ2-7
v_gene: TRBV4-3
abundance: many
CDR3nt: TGCGCCAGCAGCCAAGATAGGAGGGTAACACAGTACTTC
CDR3aa: CASSQDRRVTQYF

d_gene: .
j_gene: TRBJ1-2
v_gene: TRBV6-5
abundance: few
CDR3nt: TGTGCCAGCAGTTCGCGAGTTGAAGGCTACACCTTC
CDR3aa: CASSSRVEGYTF

d_gene: TRBD1
j_gene: TRBJ1-1
v_gene: TRBV20-1
abundance: many
CDR3nt: TGCAGCGCCAGACAGGGGATCACTGAAGCTTTCTTT
CDR3aa: CSARQGITEAFF

d_gene: .
j_gene: TRBJ2-3
v_gene: TRBV9
abundance: .
CDR3nt: TGTGCCAGCTGCTCCCGCGAGGGCGTCGAAACAGATACGCAGTATTTT
CDR3aa: CASCSREGVETDTQYF

d_gene: TRBD2
j_gene: TRBJ2-3
v_gene: TRBV6-5
abundance: many
CDR3nt: TGTGCCAGCAGTTACTCGTCCGGGACTAGCGGACCCACAGATACGCAGTATTTT
CDR3aa: CASSYSSGTSGPTDTQYF

d_gene: .
j_gene: TRBJ2-7
v_gene: TRBV5-6
abundance: many
CDR3nt: TGTGCCAGCAGCTTCCGGGCCCAGGGCGAGCAGTACTTC
CDR3aa: CASSFRAQGEQYF

d_gene: TRBD2
j_gene: TRBJ2-7
v_gene: TRBV4-2
abundance: .
CDR3nt: TGTGCCAGCACGAAAGGGGAGGCTAGCGGGAGTAGCGAGCAGTACTTC
CDR3aa: CASTKGEASGSSEQYF

d_gene: TRBD2
j_gene: TRBJ2-3
v_gene: TRBV6-1
abundance: .
CDR3nt: TGTGCCAGCAGTGACGGGCTAGCGGGGGGTTTAGATACGCAGTATTTT
CDR3aa: CASSDGLAGGLDTQYF

d_gene: TRBD2
j_gene: TRBJ2-5
v_gene: TRBV11-2
abundance: .
CDR3nt: TGTGCCAGCAGCTTATTCCTAGCGGGGCCGGAGACCCAGTACTTC
CDR3aa: CASSLFLAGPETQYF

d_gene: TRBD1
j_gene: TRBJ2-5
v_gene: TRBV20-1
abundance: .
CDR3nt: TGCAGTGCTTGTCCCGGGACAGCACAAGAGACCCAGTACTTC
CDR3aa: CSACPGTAQETQYF

d_gene: TRBD1
j_gene: TRBJ1-6
v_gene: TRBV27
abundance: few
CDR3nt: TGTGCCAGCCGACAGGGAAATTTTAATTCACCCCTCCACTTT
CDR3aa: CASRQGNFNSPLHF

d_gene: .
j_gene: TRBJ2-5
v_gene: TRBV5-6
abundance: .
CDR3nt: TGTGCCAGCAGCGCAGGGACGTGGGAGACCCAGTACTTC
CDR3aa: CASSAGTWETQYF

d_gene: TRBD2
j_gene: TRBJ2-3
v_gene: TRBV4-1
abundance: many
CDR3nt: TGCGCCAGCAGCCAAGAACTAGCGGGAGGGCTGGGTATGACAGATACGCAGTATTTT
CDR3aa: CASSQELAGGLGMTDTQYF

d_gene: .
j_gene: TRBJ2-7
v_gene: TRBV6-2/TRBV6-3
abundance: few
CDR3nt: TGTGCCAGCAGTTCTCGCGGGACCCACTCCTACGAGCAGTACTTC
CDR3aa: CASSSRGTHSYEQYF

d_gene: .
j_gene: TRBJ2-1
v_gene: TRBV29-1
abundance: many
CDR3nt: TGCAGCGTTGAAGGCGGTGGGGCCAATGAGCAGTTCTTC
CDR3aa: CSVEGGGANEQFF